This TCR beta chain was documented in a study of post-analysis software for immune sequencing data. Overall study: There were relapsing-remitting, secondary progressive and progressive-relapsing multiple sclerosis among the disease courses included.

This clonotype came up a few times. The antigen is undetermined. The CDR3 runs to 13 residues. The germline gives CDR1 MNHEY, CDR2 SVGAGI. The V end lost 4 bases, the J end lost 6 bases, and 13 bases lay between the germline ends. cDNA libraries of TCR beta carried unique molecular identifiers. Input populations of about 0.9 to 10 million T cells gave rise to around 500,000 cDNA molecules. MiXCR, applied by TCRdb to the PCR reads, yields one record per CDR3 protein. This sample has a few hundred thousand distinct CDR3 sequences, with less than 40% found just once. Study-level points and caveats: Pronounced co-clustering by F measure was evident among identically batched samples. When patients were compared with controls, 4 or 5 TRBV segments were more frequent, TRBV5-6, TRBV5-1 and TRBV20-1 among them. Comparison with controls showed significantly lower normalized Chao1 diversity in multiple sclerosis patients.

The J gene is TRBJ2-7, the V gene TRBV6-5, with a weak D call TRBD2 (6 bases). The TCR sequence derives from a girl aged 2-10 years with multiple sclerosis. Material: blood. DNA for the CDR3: TGTGCCAGCAGTTCTGGGACTTGGCTCGAGCAGTACTTC. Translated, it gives CASSSGTWLEQYF.